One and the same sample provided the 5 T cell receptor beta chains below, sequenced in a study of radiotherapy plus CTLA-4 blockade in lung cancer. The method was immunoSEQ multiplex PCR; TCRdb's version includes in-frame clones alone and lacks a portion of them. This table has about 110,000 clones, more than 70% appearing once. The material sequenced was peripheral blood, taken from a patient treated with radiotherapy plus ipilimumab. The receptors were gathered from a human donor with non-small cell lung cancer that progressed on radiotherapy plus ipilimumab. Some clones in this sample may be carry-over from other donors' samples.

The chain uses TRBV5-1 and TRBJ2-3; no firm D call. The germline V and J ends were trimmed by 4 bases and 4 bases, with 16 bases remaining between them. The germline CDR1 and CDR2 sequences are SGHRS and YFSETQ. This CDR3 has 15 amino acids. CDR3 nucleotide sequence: TGCGCCAGCAGCGAAGGCCTAAATTCGGCAGATACGCAGTATTTT. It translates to CASSEGLNSADTQYF.

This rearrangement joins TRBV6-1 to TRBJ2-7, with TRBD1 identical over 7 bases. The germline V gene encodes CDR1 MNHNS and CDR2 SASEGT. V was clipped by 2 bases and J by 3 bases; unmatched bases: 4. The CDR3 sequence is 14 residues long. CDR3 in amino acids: CASSERAGGYEQYF. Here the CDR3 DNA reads TGTGCCAGCAGTGAACGGGCAGGGGGCTACGAGCAGTACTTC.

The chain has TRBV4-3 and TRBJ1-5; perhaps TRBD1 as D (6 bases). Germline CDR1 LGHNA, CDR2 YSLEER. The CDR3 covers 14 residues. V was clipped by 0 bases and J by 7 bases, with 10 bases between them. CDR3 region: CASSQDPRGQPQHF. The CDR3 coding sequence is TGCGCCAGCAGCCAAGATCCCAGGGGCCAGCCCCAGCATTTT.

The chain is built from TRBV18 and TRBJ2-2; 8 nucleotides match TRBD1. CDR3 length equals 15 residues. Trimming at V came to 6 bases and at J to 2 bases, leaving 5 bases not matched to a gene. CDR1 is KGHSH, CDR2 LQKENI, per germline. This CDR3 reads CASSRAGGNTGELFF. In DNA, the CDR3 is TGTGCCAGCTCCCGGGCAGGGGGCAACACCGGGGAGCTGTTTTTT.

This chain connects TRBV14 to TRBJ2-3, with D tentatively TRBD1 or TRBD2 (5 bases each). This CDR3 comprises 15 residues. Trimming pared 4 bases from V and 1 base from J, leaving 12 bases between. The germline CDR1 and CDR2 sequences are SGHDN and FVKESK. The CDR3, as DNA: TGTGCCAGCAGCCGCCGGGGCTTCGGCACAGATACGCAGTATTTT. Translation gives CASSRRGFGTDTQYF.